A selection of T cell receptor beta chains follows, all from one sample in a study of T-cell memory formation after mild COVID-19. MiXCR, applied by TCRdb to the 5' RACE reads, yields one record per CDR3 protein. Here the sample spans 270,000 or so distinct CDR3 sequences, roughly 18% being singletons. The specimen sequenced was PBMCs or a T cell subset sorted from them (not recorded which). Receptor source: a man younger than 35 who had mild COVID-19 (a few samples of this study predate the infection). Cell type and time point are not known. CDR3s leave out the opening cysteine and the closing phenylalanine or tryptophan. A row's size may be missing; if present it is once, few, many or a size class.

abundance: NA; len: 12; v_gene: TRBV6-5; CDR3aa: ASSYLGGSNIQY
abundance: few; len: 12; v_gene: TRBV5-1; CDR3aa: ASSLDGDTDTQY
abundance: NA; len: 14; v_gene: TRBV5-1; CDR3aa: ASSLTGTGGKYGYT
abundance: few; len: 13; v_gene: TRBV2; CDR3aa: ASSEELAANNEQF
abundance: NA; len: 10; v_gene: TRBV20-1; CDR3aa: SATRQGDVQF
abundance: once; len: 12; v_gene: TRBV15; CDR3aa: ATRLQSSGNTIY
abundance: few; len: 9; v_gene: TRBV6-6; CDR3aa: ASSYRWSQY
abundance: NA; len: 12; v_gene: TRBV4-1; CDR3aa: ASKSSGGGDEQF
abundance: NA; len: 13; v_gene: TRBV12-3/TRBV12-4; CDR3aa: ASRLGDRTLYGYT
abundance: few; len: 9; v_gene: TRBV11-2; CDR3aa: ASSLGTAYT
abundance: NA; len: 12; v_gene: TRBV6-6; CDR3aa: ASTEQFSGNTIY
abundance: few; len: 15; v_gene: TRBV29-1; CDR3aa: SVTWGGHLSGANVLT
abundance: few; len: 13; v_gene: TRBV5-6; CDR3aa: ASSPGLAGANVLT
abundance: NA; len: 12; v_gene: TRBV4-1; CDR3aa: ASSQASGNTEAF
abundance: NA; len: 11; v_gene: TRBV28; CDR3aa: ASTEPSTDTQY
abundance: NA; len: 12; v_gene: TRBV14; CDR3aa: ASSPRGVNTEAF
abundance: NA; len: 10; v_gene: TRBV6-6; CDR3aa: ASTDRDHTQY
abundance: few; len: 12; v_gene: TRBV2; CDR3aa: ASSEGWGDQPQH
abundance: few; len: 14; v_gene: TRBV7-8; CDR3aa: ASSLTTGYYGNEQF
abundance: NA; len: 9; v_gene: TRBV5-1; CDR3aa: ASSFRVEQF
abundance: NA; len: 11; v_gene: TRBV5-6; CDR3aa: ASSSRGSTEAF
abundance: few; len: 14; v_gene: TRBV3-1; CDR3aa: ASSQGRGGYYNEQF
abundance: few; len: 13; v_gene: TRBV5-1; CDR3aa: ASSSRGHNTGELF
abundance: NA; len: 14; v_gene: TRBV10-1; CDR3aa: ASSESTLGRRDTQY
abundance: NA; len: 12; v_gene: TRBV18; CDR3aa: ASSLKRTAGGYT
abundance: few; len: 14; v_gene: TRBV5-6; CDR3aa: ASSFYSPANTGELF
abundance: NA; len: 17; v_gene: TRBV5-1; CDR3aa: ASSRGTSGGAVWTDTQY
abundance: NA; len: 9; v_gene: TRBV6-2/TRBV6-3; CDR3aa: ASKRGEEQY
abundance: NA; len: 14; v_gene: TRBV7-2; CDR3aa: ASSLVQGLYQETQY
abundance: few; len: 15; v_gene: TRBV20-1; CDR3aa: SARQPGTATYIYGYT
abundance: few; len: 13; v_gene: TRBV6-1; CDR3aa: ASVWGNLNTGELF
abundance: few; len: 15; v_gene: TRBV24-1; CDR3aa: ATSDPAGTGGRDTQY
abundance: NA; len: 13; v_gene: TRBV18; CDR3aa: ASSPPEGAGTEAF
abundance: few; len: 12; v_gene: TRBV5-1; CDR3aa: ASSDDGFPDTQY
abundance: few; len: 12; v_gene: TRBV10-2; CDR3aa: ASSEQDDTDTQY
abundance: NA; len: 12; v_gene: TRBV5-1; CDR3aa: ASSLDLHTDTQY
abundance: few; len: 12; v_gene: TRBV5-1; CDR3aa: ASGKARFPDTQY
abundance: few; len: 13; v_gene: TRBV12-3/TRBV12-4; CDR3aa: ASRAVLTEATEAF
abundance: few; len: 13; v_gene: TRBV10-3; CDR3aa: AIAAGYRGTDTQY
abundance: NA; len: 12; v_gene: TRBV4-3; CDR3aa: ASSQGTGRNEQF
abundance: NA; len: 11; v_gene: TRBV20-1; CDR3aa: SARATEVIEAF
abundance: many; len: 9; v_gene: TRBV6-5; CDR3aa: ASSSPYEQY
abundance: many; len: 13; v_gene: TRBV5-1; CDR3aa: ASSLASSSYNEQF
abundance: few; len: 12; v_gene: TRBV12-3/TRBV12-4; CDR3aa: ASSPKTGPDTQY
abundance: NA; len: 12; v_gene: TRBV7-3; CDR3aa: ASRSSGAGNEQF
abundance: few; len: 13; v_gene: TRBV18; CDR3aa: ASSPDITGANVLT
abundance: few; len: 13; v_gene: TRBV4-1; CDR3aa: ASSPLRLGGAEQF
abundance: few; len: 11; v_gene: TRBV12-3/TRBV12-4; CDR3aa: ASSPDREYEQY
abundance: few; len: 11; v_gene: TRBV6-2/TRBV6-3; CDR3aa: ASLGQGIFGYT
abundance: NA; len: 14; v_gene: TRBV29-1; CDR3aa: SVAYLYRGMNTEAF
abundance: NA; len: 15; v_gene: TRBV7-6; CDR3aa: ASSFQTGNPNTGELF
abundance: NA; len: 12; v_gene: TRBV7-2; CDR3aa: ASSQGLDPDTQY
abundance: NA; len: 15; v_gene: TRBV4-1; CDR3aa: ASSQRGQGVSNTEAF
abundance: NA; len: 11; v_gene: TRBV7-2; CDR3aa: ASSLVAGYEQY
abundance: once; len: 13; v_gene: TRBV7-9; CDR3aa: ASSLGPPANQPQH